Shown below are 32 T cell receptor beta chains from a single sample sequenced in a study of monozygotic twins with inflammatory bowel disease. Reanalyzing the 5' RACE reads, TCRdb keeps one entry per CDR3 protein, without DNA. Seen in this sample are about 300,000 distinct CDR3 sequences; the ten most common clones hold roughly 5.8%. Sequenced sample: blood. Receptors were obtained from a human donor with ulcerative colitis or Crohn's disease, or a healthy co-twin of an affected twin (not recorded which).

The CDR3 loop is CASSSSGLSTGELFF. The rearrangement uses TRBV12-3 or TRBV12-4 and TRBJ2-2; TCRdb returns TRBD2, unconfirmable since there is no DNA. The CDR3 loop spans 15 amino acids.

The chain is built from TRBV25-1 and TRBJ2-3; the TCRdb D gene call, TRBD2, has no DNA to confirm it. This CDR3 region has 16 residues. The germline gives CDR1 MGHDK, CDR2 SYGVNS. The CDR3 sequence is CASEMFHGTSTDTQYF.

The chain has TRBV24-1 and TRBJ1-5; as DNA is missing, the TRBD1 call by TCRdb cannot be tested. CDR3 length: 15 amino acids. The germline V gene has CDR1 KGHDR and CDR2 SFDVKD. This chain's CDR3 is CATSDGTAGSRPQHF.

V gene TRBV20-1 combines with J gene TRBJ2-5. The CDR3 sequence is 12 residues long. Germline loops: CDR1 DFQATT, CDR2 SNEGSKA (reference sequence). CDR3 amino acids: CSASENQETQYF.

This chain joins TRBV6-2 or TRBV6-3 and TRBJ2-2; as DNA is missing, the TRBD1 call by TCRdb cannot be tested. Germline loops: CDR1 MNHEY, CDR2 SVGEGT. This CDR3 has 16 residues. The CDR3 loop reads CASSYMGQEGPGELFF.

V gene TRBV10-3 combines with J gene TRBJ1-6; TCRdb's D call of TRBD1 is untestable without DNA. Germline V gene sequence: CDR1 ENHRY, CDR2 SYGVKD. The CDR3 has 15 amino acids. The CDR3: CAISDPGVGNSPLHF.

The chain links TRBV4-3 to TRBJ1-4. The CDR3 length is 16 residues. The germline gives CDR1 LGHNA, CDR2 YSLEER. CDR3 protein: CASSPGFLEQVEKLFF.

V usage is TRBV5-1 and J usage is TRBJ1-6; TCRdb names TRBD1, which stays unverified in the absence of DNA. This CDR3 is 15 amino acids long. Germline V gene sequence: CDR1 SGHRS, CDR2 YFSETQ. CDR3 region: CASSSEGTYNSPLHF.

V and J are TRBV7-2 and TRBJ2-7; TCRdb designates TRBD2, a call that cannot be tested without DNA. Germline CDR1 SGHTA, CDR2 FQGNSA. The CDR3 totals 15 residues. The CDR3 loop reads CASSLTGLAGGPNYF.

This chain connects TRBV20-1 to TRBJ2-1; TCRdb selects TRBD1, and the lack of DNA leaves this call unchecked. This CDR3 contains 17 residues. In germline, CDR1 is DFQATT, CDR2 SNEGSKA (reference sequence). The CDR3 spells CSANPGQGSWINNEQFF.

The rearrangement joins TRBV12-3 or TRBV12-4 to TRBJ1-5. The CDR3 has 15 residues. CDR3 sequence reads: CASSEQRYSNQPQHF.

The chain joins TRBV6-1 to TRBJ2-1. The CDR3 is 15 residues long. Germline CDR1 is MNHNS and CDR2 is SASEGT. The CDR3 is CASSEVTRTYNEQFF.

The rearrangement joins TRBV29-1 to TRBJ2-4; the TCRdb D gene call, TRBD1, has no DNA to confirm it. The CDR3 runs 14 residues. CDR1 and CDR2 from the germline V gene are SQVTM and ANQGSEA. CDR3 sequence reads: CSVEEDSLKNIQYF.

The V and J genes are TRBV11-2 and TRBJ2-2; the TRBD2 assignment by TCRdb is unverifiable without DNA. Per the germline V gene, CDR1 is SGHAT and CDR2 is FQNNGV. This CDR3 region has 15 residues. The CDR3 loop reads CASSLDGRFGGELFF.

The CDR3 is CASTQKGTGTKAFF. V gene TRBV3-1 combines with J gene TRBJ1-1; TCRdb picks TRBD1, but there is no DNA to check that call. Germline CDR1 is LGHDT and CDR2 is YNNKEL (reference sequence). CDR3 length: 14 amino acids.

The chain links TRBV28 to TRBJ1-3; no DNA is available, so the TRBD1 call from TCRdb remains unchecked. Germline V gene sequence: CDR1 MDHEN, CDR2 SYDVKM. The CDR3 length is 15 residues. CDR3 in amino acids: CASSMRGLSGNTIYF.

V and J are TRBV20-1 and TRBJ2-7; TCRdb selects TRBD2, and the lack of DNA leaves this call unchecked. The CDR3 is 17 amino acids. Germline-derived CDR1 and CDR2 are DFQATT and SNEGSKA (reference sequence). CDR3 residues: CSAATSGGLPRSYEQYF.

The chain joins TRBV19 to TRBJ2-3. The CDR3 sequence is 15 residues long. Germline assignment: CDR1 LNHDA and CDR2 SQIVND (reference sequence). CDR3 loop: CASSMRTASTDTQYF. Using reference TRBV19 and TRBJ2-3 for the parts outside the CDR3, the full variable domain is DGGITQSPKYLFRKEGQNVTLSCEQNLNHDAMYWYRQDPGQGLRLIYYSQIVNDFQKGDIAEGYSVSREKKESFPLTVTSAQKNPTAFYLCASSMRTASTDTQYFGPGTRLTVL.

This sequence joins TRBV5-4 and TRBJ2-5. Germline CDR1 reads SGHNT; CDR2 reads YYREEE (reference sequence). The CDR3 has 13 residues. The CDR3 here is CASSSGDGETQYF.

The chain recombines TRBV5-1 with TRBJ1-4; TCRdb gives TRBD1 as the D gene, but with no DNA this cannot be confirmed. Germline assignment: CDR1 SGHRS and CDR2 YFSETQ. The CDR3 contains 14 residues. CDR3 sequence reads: CASSFGQGVAKLFF.

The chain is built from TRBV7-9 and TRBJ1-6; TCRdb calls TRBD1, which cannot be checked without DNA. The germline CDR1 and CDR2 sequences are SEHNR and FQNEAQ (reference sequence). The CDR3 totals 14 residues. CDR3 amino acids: CASSFFPQESPLHF.

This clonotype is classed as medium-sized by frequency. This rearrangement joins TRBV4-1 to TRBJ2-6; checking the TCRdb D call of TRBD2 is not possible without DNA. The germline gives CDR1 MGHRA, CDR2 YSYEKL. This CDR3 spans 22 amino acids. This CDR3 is CASSQDLPRREDGITGANVLTF.

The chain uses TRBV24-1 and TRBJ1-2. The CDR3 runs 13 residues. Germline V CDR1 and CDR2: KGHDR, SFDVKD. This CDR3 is CATSDFGNYGYTF.

This CDR3 is CASSTESNIQYF. This rearrangement joins TRBV9 to TRBJ2-4. From germline, CDR1 is SGDLS and CDR2 YYNGEE. This CDR3 region has 12 residues. Supplemented by reference TRBV9 and TRBJ2-4, the full variable domain reads DSGVTQTPKHLITATGQRVTLRCSPRSGDLSVYWYQQSLDQGLQFLIQYYNGEERAKGNILERFSAQQFPDLHSELNLSSLELGDSALYFCASSTESNIQYFGAGTRLSVL.

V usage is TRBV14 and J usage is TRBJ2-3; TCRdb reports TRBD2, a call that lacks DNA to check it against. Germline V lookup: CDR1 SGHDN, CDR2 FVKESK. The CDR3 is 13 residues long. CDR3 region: CASSRIELGTQYF.

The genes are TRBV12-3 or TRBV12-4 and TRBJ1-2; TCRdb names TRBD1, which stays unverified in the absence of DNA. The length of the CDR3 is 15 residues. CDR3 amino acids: CASNVDDRVLSGYTF.

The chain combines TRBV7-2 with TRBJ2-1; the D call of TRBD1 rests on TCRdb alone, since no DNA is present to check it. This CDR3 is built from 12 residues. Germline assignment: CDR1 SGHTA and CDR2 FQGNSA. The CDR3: CASSDRYNEQFF.

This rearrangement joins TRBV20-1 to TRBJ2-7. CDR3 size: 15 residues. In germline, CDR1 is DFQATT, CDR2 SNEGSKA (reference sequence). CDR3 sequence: CSARVVASKSYEQYF.

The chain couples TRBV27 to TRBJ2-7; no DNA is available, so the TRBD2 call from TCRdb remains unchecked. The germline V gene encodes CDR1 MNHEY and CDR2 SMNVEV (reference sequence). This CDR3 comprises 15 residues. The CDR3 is CASSLRRERPNEQYF.

CDR3 sequence reads: CASSRDWGRGPTQYF. This chain connects TRBV14 to TRBJ2-3; there is no DNA to check the TCRdb D call of TRBD1. The CDR3 runs 15 residues. Germline loops: CDR1 SGHDN, CDR2 FVKESK. Full variable domain (outside the CDR3, taken from reference TRBV14 and TRBJ2-3): EAGVTQFPSHSVIEKGQTVTLRCDPISGHDNLYWYRRVMGKEIKFLLHFVKESKQDESGMPNNRFLAERTGGTYSTLKVQPAELEDSGVYFCASSRDWGRGPTQYFGPGTRLTVL.

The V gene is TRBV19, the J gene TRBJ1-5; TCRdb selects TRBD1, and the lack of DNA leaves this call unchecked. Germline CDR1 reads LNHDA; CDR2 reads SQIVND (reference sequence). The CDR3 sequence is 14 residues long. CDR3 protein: CASTKEQVNQPQHF.

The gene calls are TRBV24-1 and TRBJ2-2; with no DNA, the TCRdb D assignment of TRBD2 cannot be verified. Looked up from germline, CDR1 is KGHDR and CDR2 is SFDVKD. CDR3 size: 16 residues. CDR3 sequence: CATSGRRLGNTGELFF.